This T cell receptor beta chain was documented in a study of cytomegalovirus exposure and HLA in healthy donors. Generated by immunoSEQ multiplex PCR, the TCRdb table keeps only in-frame clones and is missing some. The table has 160,000 or so clones, more than 75% seen once. Study findings and constraints: The study recorded fewer than 200 TCR beta chains that were cytomegalovirus-associated.

To note about this clone: Its antigen is as yet unknown.

V lost 5 bases to trimming and J lost 7 bases; unmatched junction nucleotides: 9. The CDR3 totals 14 residues. CDR1 and CDR2 (germline): SEHNR, FQNEAQ (reference sequence). The sequence was collected from a woman in her twenties or thirties in good health and CMV-seronegative. The sample taken for sequencing was PBMCs. The chain combines TRBV7-9 with TRBJ1-1; 8 bases match TRBD1. As DNA, the CDR3 is TGTGCCAGCAGCGTCGGACAGGGCGTTAATGAAGCTTTCTTT. This translates into CASSVGQGVNEAFF.